The text below deals with one T cell receptor (beta chain). The method was immunoSEQ multiplex PCR; TCRdb's version includes in-frame clones alone and lacks a portion of them. The sample consists of around 110,000 clones, over 80% of them appearing once. The V end lost 5 bases, the J end lost 0 bases, and 11 bases lay between the germline ends. The CDR3 loop spans 15 amino acids. From germline, CDR1 is SGHTA and CDR2 FQGNSA. The data were obtained in a study of blood T cell repertoires in COVID-19. Study information: The analysed material was cDNA or gDNA that came from T cells, B-cell-depleted T cells, or PBMCs.

The gene calls are TRBV7-2 and TRBJ2-1; D may be TRBD2 (5 bases). The receptor's source is a man aged 25 to 45 with acute or convalescent COVID-19. Sequencing was done on a sample of peripheral blood. The CDR3 DNA follows: TGTGCCAGCAGCCGTCTAGCCCGCTCCTACAATGAGCAGTTCTTC. Translated, it gives CASSRLARSYNEQFF.